Described below is a single T cell receptor beta chain sequence and its context. With V trimmed by 7 bases and J by 2 bases, 4 bases remained unmatched. CDR3 length: 13 residues. The second PCR ran about 6 to 11 cycles with a sample-barcoded 5' primer and J-beta primers. One entry per CDR3 protein, called by TCRdb with MiXCR from the 5' RACE reads. The sample includes under 2 million distinct CDR3 sequences, about 35% of them seen just once. These data belong to a study of blood T cells in healthy people across ages. This receptor was identified in a woman in her 30s in good health. Sequencing was carried out using blood. The J gene is TRBJ2-7, the V gene TRBV12-3 or TRBV12-4, with 8 bases matching TRBD2. The CDR3 is CASTQAGAYEQYF. CDR3 nucleotides: TGTGCCAGCACCCAAGCGGGAGCCTACGAGCAGTACTTC.